This T cell receptor (beta chain) was retrieved from a study of PD-1 blockade in classical Hodgkin lymphoma. Concerning this clone itself: Antigen: not known.

Specified time point: newly diagnosed, previously untreated cHL patient sample. As a comparison, the study used PBMCs from newly diagnosed, untreated classical Hodgkin lymphoma. Findings and limits, study-wide: Baseline TCR diversity was reportedly lower in newly diagnosed patients than healthy donors. Nothing has yet pinned down what causes the repertoire differences, possibly disease activity or prior therapy.

Using immunoSEQ multiplex PCR, the repertoire was profiled, and TCRdb retains in-frame clones only, with some absent. Of some 17,000 clones in the sample, about 83% were seen once. The receptor was isolated from a human donor with classical Hodgkin lymphoma. Sequenced: peripheral blood mononuclear cells (PBMCs).

CDR3 residues: CASSKRRPTGGSYEQYF. As DNA, the CDR3 is TGTGCCAGCAGCAAAAGGAGGCCGACAGGGGGCTCCTACGAGCAGTACTTC. V gene TRBV21-1 combines with J gene TRBJ2-7; TRBD1 was called by the table and not checked on the DNA. TRBV21-1 is annotated as a pseudogene. CDR3 length: 17 amino acids.